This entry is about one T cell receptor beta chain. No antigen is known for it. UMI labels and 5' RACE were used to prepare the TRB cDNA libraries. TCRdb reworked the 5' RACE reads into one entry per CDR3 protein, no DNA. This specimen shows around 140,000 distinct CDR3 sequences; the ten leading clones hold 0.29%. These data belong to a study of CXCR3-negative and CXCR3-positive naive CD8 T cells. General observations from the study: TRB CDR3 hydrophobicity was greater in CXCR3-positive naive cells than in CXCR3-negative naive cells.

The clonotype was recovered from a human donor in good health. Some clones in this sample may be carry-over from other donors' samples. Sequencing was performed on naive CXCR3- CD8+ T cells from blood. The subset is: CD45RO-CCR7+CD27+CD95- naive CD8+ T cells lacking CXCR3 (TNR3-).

The CDR3 sequence: CASSFTGLPNQPQHF. V usage is TRBV5-1 and J usage is TRBJ1-5; TCRdb returns TRBD1, unconfirmable since there is no DNA. This CDR3 spans 15 amino acids. Germline V gene sequence: CDR1 SGHRS, CDR2 YFSETQ.